This record covers a single T cell receptor beta chain. Its antigen is currently unknown. The PCR contained 60 Vbeta and 13 Jbeta primers. Generated by immunoSEQ multiplex PCR, the TCRdb table keeps only in-frame clones and is missing some. The sample holds some 150,000 clones; 80% are singletons and the top ten take 4% to 5.5%. This sample is part of a study of cytomegalovirus exposure and HLA in healthy donors. Study-level background: The study placed 80% to 85% of its 398 genotyped donors in the Caucasian-associated ancestry cluster.

The CDR3 is 15 amino acids. Germline CDR1 MDHEN, CDR2 SYDVKM. V lost 7 bases to trimming and J lost 1 base; unmatched junction nucleotides: 7. General study findings and limits: As a later analysis showed, a missense DCLRE1C variant was linked to trimming of TCR beta V- and J-genes. Most of the TCR beta V segments (in an earlier analysis) were productive either about 87% or about 30% of the time.

The TCR sequence derives from a man younger than 40 in good health and CMV-seronegative. Sample: PBMCs. The chain couples TRBV28 to TRBJ2-3, with 8 bases aligning to TRBD2. CDR3 sequence reads: CASTQGRGGTDTQYF. In DNA form, the CDR3 reads TGTGCCAGCACCCAGGGGCGGGGGGGCACAGATACGCAGTATTTT.